This TCR beta chain was sequenced during a study of PD-L1 blockade in urothelial cancer. Background on the study: The analyses of blood took place 3 weeks (second dose) and 6 weeks after treatment start.

Unmatched junction bases numbered 9, after V lost 3 bases and J lost 6 bases. Per the germline V gene, CDR1 is MGHRA and CDR2 is YSYEKL. The CDR3 extends over 17 amino acids. Sample time point: peripheral blood 6 weeks after treatment start. Between 1 and 8 samples per patient were obtained, pretreatment and on-treatment. Sequenced by immunoSEQ multiplex PCR; TCRdb stores in-frame clones only, minus some. The sample records 90,000 to 130,000 clones, approximately 90% being singletons. Sequenced here: PBMCs, sampled around atezolizumab (anti-PD-L1) treatment. The J gene is TRBJ1-5, the V gene TRBV4-1; 12 positions agree with TRBD1. The clonotype originates from a man in his sixties with urothelial cancer. The CDR3 protein is CASSQAWGQGAGQPQHF. The CDR3 region has the DNA TGCGCCAGCAGCCAGGCCTGGGGACAGGGGGCGGGTCAGCCCCAGCATTTT.